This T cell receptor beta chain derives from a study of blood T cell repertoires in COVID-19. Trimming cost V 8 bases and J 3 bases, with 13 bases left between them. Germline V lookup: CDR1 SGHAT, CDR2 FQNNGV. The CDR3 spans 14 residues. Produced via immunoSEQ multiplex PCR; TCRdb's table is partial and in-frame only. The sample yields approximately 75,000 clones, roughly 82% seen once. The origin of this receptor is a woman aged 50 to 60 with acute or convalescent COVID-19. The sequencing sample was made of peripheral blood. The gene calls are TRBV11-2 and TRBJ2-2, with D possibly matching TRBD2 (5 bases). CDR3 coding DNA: TGTGCCAGCGGGTGGGGAGCGGACACCGGGGAGCTGTTTTTT. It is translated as CASGWGADTGELFF.